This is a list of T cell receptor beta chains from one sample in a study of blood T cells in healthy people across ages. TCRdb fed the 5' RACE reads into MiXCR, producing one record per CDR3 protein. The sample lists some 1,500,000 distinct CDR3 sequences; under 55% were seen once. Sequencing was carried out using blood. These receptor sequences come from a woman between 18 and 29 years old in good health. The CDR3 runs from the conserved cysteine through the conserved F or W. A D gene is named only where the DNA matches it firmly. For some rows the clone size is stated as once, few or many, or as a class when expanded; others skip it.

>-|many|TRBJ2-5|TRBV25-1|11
TGTGCCAGCCAAAAAGGGGCTAGGGAGTACTTC
CASQKGAREYF
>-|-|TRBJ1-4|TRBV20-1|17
TGCAGTGCTAGAGGCAGCCTTTCCCGACGAACTAATGAAAAACTGTTTTTT
CSARGSLSRRTNEKLFF
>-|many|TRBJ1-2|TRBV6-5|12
TGTGCCAGCAGTTATGGCGACTATGGCTACACCTTC
CASSYGDYGYTF
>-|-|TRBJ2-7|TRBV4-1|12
TGCGCCAGCAGCCAAACCGACCACGAGCAGTACTTC
CASSQTDHEQYF
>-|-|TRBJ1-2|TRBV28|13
TGTGCCAGCAGTTTTCTTGGTGGCTATGGCTACACCTTC
CASSFLGGYGYTF
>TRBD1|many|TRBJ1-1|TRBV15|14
TGTGCCACCAGCAGAGACAGGGGGCGGACTGAAGCTTTCTTT
CATSRDRGRTEAFF
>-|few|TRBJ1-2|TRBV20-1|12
TGCAGTGCTAGCGCCAGGAGCTATGGCTACACCTTC
CSASARSYGYTF
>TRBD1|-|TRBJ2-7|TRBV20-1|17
TGCAGTGCCCCCTCCCCGACCCGGGACAGGGTGACCTACGAGCAGTACTTC
CSAPSPTRDRVTYEQYF
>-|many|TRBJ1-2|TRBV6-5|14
TGTGCCAGCAGTTACTCAAGTGGGGGTTATGGCTACACCTTC
CASSYSSGGYGYTF
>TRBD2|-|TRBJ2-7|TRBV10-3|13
TGTGCCATCAGACGGACTAGCGACTACGAGCAGTACTTC
CAIRRTSDYEQYF
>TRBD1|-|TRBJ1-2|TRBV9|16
TGTGCCAGCAGCTCGGGACAGAGGATGATTAACTATGGCTACACCTTC
CASSSGQRMINYGYTF
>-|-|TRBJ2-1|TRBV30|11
TGTGCCTGGAGTGCGGACATGCCCCAGTTCTTC
CAWSADMPQFF
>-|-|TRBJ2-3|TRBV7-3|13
TGTGCCAGCAGCTTGCTGAATGCGGATACGCAGTATTTT
CASSLLNADTQYF
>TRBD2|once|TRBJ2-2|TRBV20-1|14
TGCAGTGCTAGCCGGGGGGGCCCCACCGGGGAGCTGTTTTTT
CSASRGGPTGELFF
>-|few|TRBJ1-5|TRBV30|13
TGTGCCTGGAGTAGGCAGGGCAGTCAGCCCCAGCATTTT
CAWSRQGSQPQHF
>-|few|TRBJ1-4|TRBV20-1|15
TGCAGTGCTTCCAGGGGACCCGCAACTAATGAAAAACTGTTTTTT
CSASRGPATNEKLFF
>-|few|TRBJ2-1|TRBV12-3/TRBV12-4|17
TGTGCCAGCAGTCCCCATCGACGGGAGAGCTCCTACAATGAGCAGTTCTTC
CASSPHRRESSYNEQFF
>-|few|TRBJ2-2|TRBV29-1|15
TGCAGCGTTGAGTCGGGACGGCTGAACACCGGGGAGCTGTTTTTT
CSVESGRLNTGELFF
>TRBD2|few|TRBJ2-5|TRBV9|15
TGTGCCAGCAGCGTTGGGGCTAGCGGACAAGAGACCCAGTACTTC
CASSVGASGQETQYF
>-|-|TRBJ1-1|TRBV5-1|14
TGCGCCAGCAGCTATCTAGCTCAGGAAACTGAAGCTTTCTTT
CASSYLAQETEAFF